Each of the 27 T cell receptor beta chains below was sequenced from the same sample in a study of blood T cell repertoires in COVID-19. This table comes from immunoSEQ multiplex PCR, and its TCRdb copy is limited to in-frame clones, with some not included. The sample holds around 480,000 clones; 88% are singletons and the top ten take around 12%. The source material was peripheral blood. The source of these receptors is a woman aged 50 to 65 with COVID-19, enrolled during active disease.

The chain uses TRBV9 and TRBJ1-2; D possibly corresponds to TRBD1 (6 bases). Looked up from germline, CDR1 is SGDLS and CDR2 is YYNGEE. The CDR3 extends over 14 amino acids. Trimming took off 4 bases at V and 8 bases at J, with 18 bases between the two ends. CDR3 coding DNA: TGTGCCAGCAGCACCCGACAGGACGGGCCGGGCTACACCTTC. It encodes CASSTRQDGPGYTF.

J is TRBJ2-7 and V is TRBV13, with TRBD2 matching over 9 bases. V lost 5 bases to trimming and J lost 2 bases; unmatched junction nucleotides: 4. Germline CDR1 and CDR2: PRHDT and FYEKMQ (reference sequence). This CDR3 comprises 14 residues. The CDR3 sequence: CASSPGLATYEQYF. The DNA for the CDR3 is TGTGCCAGCAGCCCGGGACTAGCCACCTACGAGCAGTACTTC.

The V and J genes are TRBV2 and TRBJ1-5; D uncertain. The CDR3 runs to 11 residues. V was cut by 3 bases and J by 6 bases, with 3 bases left in between. Germline CDR1 is SNHLY and CDR2 is FYNNEI. CDR3 in amino acids: CASSDGQPQHF. DNA for the CDR3: TGTGCCAGCAGTGACGGTCAGCCCCAGCATTTT.

The chain carries TRBV18 and TRBJ2-7; perhaps TRBD1 as D (5 bases). CDR1 and CDR2 from the germline V gene are KGHSH and LQKENI. This CDR3 spans 15 amino acids. The V gene lost 3 bases and the J gene lost 6 bases, with 18 bases spanning the gap. DNA for the CDR3: TGTGCCAGCTCACCTGCCGGTGGGGCAGGCTTCGAGCAGTACTTC. As protein: CASSPAGGAGFEQYF.

V and J are TRBV2 and TRBJ1-2; D is undetermined. The V end lost 6 bases, the J end lost 9 bases, and 20 bases lay between the germline ends. The CDR3 covers 14 residues. Germline assignment: CDR1 SNHLY and CDR2 FYNNEI. CDR3 protein: CASRRRVGYNRYTF. For the CDR3, the DNA is TGTGCCAGCAGGAGGAGGGTAGGATATAATCGCTACACCTTC.

This clone was found many times. The V call is TRBV6-1, the J call TRBJ1-5, with D possibly matching TRBD1 (5 bases). The CDR3 is made up of 19 amino acids. Germline loops: CDR1 MNHNS, CDR2 SASEGT. V was shortened by 0 bases and J by 0 bases, with 18 bases between the two germline ends. The DNA for the CDR3 is TGTGCCAGCAGTGAAGCACCGACAGCCGCGAGTTATAGCAATCAGCCCCAGCATTTT. Encoded protein: CASSEAPTAASYSNQPQHF.

This chain uses TRBV5-4 with TRBJ1-2, with TRBD1 identical over 10 bases. Trimming removed 4 bases from V and 8 bases from J; junction bases left unmatched: 11. Germline V CDR1 and CDR2: SGHNT, YYREEE (reference sequence). This CDR3 is built from 15 residues. The CDR3 sequence: CASSRGRDRGGGYTF. The CDR3 region has the DNA TGTGCCAGCAGCCGGGGTCGGGACAGGGGAGGAGGCTACACCTTC.

The V and J genes are TRBV6-5 and TRBJ1-4; D is unclear. The CDR3 spans 14 residues. V was trimmed by 8 bases and J by 0 bases, leaving 10 bases between them. In germline, CDR1 is MNHEY, CDR2 SVGAGI. The CDR3 region is CASAETSTNEKLFF. CDR3 DNA: TGTGCCAGCGCCGAAACATCAACTAATGAAAAACTGTTTTTT.

The chain couples TRBV2 to TRBJ2-5, with TRBD2 matching over 7 bases. The germline V gene has CDR1 SNHLY and CDR2 FYNNEI. The CDR3 loop spans 14 amino acids. Unmatched junction bases numbered 8, after V lost 3 bases and J lost 7 bases. The DNA of the CDR3 is TGTGCCAGCAGTGATGGGCGCCGCGGGGGGACCCAGTACTTC. It yields the protein CASSDGRRGGTQYF.

This chain connects TRBV5-1 to TRBJ2-7, with D possibly being TRBD1 (5 bases). This CDR3 region has 14 residues. Trimming removed 0 bases from V and 3 bases from J, with 10 bases in between. Germline loops: CDR1 SGHRS, CDR2 YFSETQ. The CDR3 DNA is TGCGCCAGCAGCTTGGCCCCAGGGAACTACGAGCAGTACTTC. Its translation: CASSLAPGNYEQYF. Full variable domain (rest looked up from reference TRBV5-1 and TRBJ2-7): KAGVTQTPRYLIKTRGQQVTLSCSPISGHRSVSWYQQTPGQGLQFLFEYFSETQRNKGNFPGRFSGRQFSNSRSEMNVSTLELGDSALYLCASSLAPGNYEQYFGPGTRLTVT.

The V gene is TRBV12-3 or TRBV12-4, the J gene TRBJ2-3; D remains ambiguous. This CDR3 has 11 amino acids. V gave up 5 bases and J gave up 8 bases, with 8 bases separating them. The CDR3 spells CASSLSATQYF. CDR3 coding DNA: TGTGCCAGCAGTCTCAGTGCTACGCAGTATTTT.

The V and J genes are TRBV7-3 and TRBJ2-6; no reliable D call. This CDR3 contains 17 residues. Germline assignment: CDR1 SGHTA and CDR2 FQGTGA. Trimming removed 1 base from V and 0 bases from J, with 10 bases in between. CDR3 sequence reads: CASSLNPGLSGANVLTF. Written as DNA, the CDR3 is TGTGCCAGCAGCTTAAACCCAGGCCTCTCTGGGGCCAACGTCCTGACTTTC.

The chain links TRBV18 to TRBJ2-7, with 16 bases fitting TRBD2. Looked up from germline, CDR1 is KGHSH and CDR2 is LQKENI. The CDR3 extends over 16 amino acids. With V trimmed by 3 bases and J by 5 bases, 4 bases remained unmatched. The CDR3 DNA sequence: TGTGCCAGCTCACCGGGACTAGCGGGGGGGATCCACGAGCAGTACTTC. As protein: CASSPGLAGGIHEQYF.

J is TRBJ1-2 and V is TRBV5-5; D is perhaps TRBD1 (5 bases). Germline lookup yields CDR1 SGHKS and CDR2 YYEKEE (reference sequence). This CDR3 is built from 14 residues. V was shortened by 3 bases and J by 4 bases, with 13 bases between the two germline ends. CDR3 DNA: TGTGCCAGCAGCTCCGGGAGGGGAAGCTATGGCTACACCTTC. Its translation: CASSSGRGSYGYTF.

The chain has TRBV5-5 and TRBJ1-4, with D possibly being TRBD1 (6 bases). Germline CDR1 reads SGHKS; CDR2 reads YYEKEE (reference sequence). The CDR3 loop spans 16 amino acids. V shed 0 bases and J shed 7 bases, with 16 bases lying between them. The CDR3 reads CASSLVAGVLGEKLFF. CDR3 DNA: TGTGCCAGCAGCTTGGTTGCAGGGGTGCTGGGTGAAAAACTGTTTTTT. The full variable domain, rest sourced from reference TRBV5-5 and TRBJ1-4, is DAGVTQSPTHLIKTRGQQVTLRCSPISGHKSVSWYQQVLGQGPQFIFQYYEKEERGRGNFPDRFSARQFPNYSSELNVNALLLGDSALYLCASSLVAGVLGEKLFFGSGTQLSVL.

Points on this clone: The sample carries other DNA sequences with the same CDR3. V usage is TRBV6-5 and J usage is TRBJ1-2; possible D gene TRBD1, 5 bases. The V gene's germline CDR1 is MNHEY and CDR2 SVGAGI. Trimming shortened V by 9 bases and J by 0 bases, and 8 bases separated the two germline ends. CDR3 size: 12 residues. The CDR3 is CASRTPNYGYTF. As DNA, the CDR3 is TGTGCCAGTCGGACACCTAACTATGGCTACACCTTC.

The chain uses TRBV6-5 and TRBJ1-6; D not resolved. The CDR3 is 15 residues long. Trimming removed 6 bases at V and 6 bases at J, with 15 bases between. Germline V gene lookup returns CDR1 MNHEY and CDR2 SVGAGI. The CDR3 protein is CASSPVRAVNSPLHF. The CDR3 bases are TGTGCCAGCAGCCCCGTGAGGGCCGTTAATTCACCCCTCCACTTT.

CDR3 in DNA: TGTGCCAGCAGCTTAGAAAGAGGGGGAGACACAGATACGCAGTATTTT. Translated: CASSLERGGDTDTQYF. The chain has TRBV7-8 and TRBJ2-3; D perhaps matches TRBD1 (6 bases). V shed 1 base and J shed 2 bases, with 13 bases lying between them. The CDR3 extends over 16 amino acids. From germline, CDR1 is SGHVS and CDR2 FQNEAQ.

The V gene is TRBV19, the J gene TRBJ2-7, with 9 nucleotides matching TRBD1. CDR1 is LNHDA and CDR2 is SQIVND in the germline V gene (reference sequence). This CDR3 is 14 amino acids long. With V trimmed by 7 bases and J by 6 bases, 10 bases remained unmatched. The CDR3 DNA sequence: TGTGCCAGTACCCCACGGACAGGGGCGCTCGAGCAGTACTTC. Its protein is CASTPRTGALEQYF. Looking up the rest from reference TRBV19 and TRBJ2-7 gives the full variable domain: DGGITQSPKYLFRKEGQNVTLSCEQNLNHDAMYWYRQDPGQGLRLIYYSQIVNDFQKGDIAEGYSVSREKKESFPLTVTSAQKNPTAFYLCASTPRTGALEQYFGPGTRLTVT.

The V call is TRBV6-6, the J call TRBJ1-1; D is perhaps TRBD1 (6 bases). CDR1 is MNHNY, CDR2 SVGAGI, per germline (reference sequence). V lost 6 bases to trimming and J lost 8 bases, with 16 bases between them. CDR3 size: 13 residues. Here the CDR3 reads CASRPDRLSEAFF. The DNA of the CDR3 is TGTGCCAGCAGGCCTGACAGGCTATCAGAAGCTTTCTTT.

The rearrangement links TRBV5-1 to TRBJ2-2, with 9 bases fitting TRBD2. The CDR3 loop spans 15 amino acids. The V gene's germline CDR1 is SGHRS and CDR2 YFSETQ. V lost 6 bases and J lost 1; bases outside the gene matches: 4. Written as DNA, the CDR3 is TGCGCCAGCACCCGGACTAGCGAGAACACCGGGGAGCTGTTTTTT. It is translated as CASTRTSENTGELFF.

CDR3 region: CASSPRTLSTDTQYF. The CDR3 DNA follows: TGCGCCAGCAGCCCTCGGACTCTTAGCACAGATACGCAGTATTTT. The V and J genes are TRBV5-1 and TRBJ2-3; the D gene is possibly TRBD2 (5 bases). CDR1 and CDR2 from the germline V gene are SGHRS and YFSETQ. The CDR3 contains 15 residues. Trimming removed 4 bases at V and 0 bases at J, with 12 bases between.

The chain employs TRBV3-1 (or the pseudogene TRBV3-2) and TRBJ1-1, with 8 bases matching TRBD1. The V segment lost 0 bases and the J segment 10 bases; nucleotides outside the gene matches: 10. From germline, CDR1 is LGHDT and CDR2 YNNKEL (reference sequence). The CDR3 sequence is 15 residues long. The CDR3 protein is CASSQDGQGVRGAFF. As DNA, the CDR3 is TGTGCCAGCAGCCAAGATGGACAGGGCGTTAGGGGAGCTTTCTTT.

In nucleotides, the CDR3 is TGTGCCAGCAGCTTCCTAGCGGGGTTAAGAGATACGCAGTATTTT. Encoded protein: CASSFLAGLRDTQYF. The rearrangement joins TRBV5-8 to TRBJ2-3, with 9 bases lining up with TRBD2. Germline V gene sequence: CDR1 SGHTS, CDR2 YDEGEE. After removal of 2 bases from V and 5 bases from J, the junction contained 6 bases not matched to a gene. The CDR3 length is 15 residues. Full variable domain (missing parts from reference TRBV5-8 and TRBJ2-3): EAGVTQSPTHLIKTRGQQATLRCSPISGHTSVYWYQQALGLGLQFLLWYDEGEERNRGNFPPRFSGRQFPNYSSELNVNALELEDSALYLCASSFLAGLRDTQYFGPGTRLTVL.

This chain links TRBV27 with TRBJ1-2; weak D call: TRBD1 (5 bases). Germline assignment: CDR1 MNHEY and CDR2 SMNVEV (reference sequence). The CDR3 loop spans 16 amino acids. V was trimmed by 6 bases and J by 4 bases, leaving 21 bases between them. Here the CDR3 reads CASSLISGLRFYGYTF. In DNA form, the CDR3 reads TGTGCCAGCAGCCTTATCTCGGGACTAAGGTTCTATGGCTACACCTTC.

The chain joins TRBV27 to TRBJ1-4; D is undetermined. This CDR3 spans 16 amino acids. The ends were cut back, 6 bases at V and 0 bases at J, with 14 bases in the middle. Germline V gene sequence: CDR1 MNHEY, CDR2 SMNVEV (reference sequence). CDR3 DNA sequence: TGTGCCAGCAGCCCTAAGCGGCACCCAACTAATGAAAAACTGTTTTTT. It codes for CASSPKRHPTNEKLFF.

The chain combines TRBV30 with TRBJ1-4; unclear D gene. Trimming took 7 bases from V and 8 from J, leaving 17 bases between them. The V gene's germline CDR1 is GTSNPN and CDR2 SVGIG (reference sequence). This CDR3 is 13 amino acids long. The CDR3, as DNA: TGTGCCTACGCAGGCCGGCTTTGGGAAAAACTGTTTTTT. Protein product: CAYAGRLWEKLFF.